The 21 T cell receptor beta chains listed next were all sequenced from one sample in a study of CD4 T cells in relation to SARS-CoV-2 and coronaviruses. These receptors have no identified antigens. This table comes from immunoSEQ multiplex PCR, and its TCRdb copy is limited to in-frame clones, with some not included. The table records tens of thousands of clones, around 67% of them present only once. Unexposed donor CD4+ T cells date from about 2011-2018, before the COVID-19 pandemic. The cells were cultured for 9 to 11 days before CD4+ T cells were isolated. The sequenced sample was CD4+ T cells from PBMCs, cultured in vitro. All receptors come from a human donor in good health.

The chain carries TRBV29-1 and TRBJ2-4; 7 bases map to TRBD2. The CDR3 is 12 amino acids. The V gene's germline CDR1 is SQVTM and CDR2 ANQGSEA. The V segment lost 6 bases and the J segment 9 bases; nucleotides outside the gene matches: 8. CDR3 DNA sequence: TGCAGCGTAAGGGAGGGCAATCGCATTCAGTACTTC. Translated, it gives CSVREGNRIQYF. Supplemented by reference TRBV29-1 and TRBJ2-4, the full variable domain reads SAVISQKPSRDICQRGTSLTIQCQVDSQVTMMFWYRQQPGQSLTLIATANQGSEATYESGFVIDKFPISRPNLTFSTLTVSNMSPEDSSIYLCSVREGNRIQYFGAGTRLSVL.

In this sample, this clone turned up a few times. The genes are TRBV29-1 and TRBJ2-2, with D possibly matching TRBD2 (6 bases). The germline V gene has CDR1 SQVTM and CDR2 ANQGSEA. The CDR3 contains 14 residues. V lost 4 bases and J lost 1, with 10 bases in between. The CDR3: CSVGVSGNTGELFF. DNA of the CDR3: TGCAGCGTTGGGGTTAGCGGGAACACCGGGGAGCTGTTTTTT.

The chain combines TRBV14 with TRBJ1-1; D unclear. V was clipped by 4 bases and J by 2 bases, with 11 bases between them. The CDR3 has 14 amino acids. CDR1 is SGHDN, CDR2 FVKESK, per germline. CDR3 region: CASSLALENTEAFF. CDR3 DNA: TGTGCCAGCAGCCTGGCACTGGAAAACACTGAAGCTTTCTTT.

The V call is TRBV28, the J call TRBJ1-4; 7 bases map to TRBD1. Trimming took 6 bases from V and 8 from J; bases not matched to a gene: 9. Looked up from germline, CDR1 is MDHEN and CDR2 is SYDVKM. CDR3 length: 14 amino acids. The CDR3 is CASSRGQSSEKLFF. CDR3 in DNA: TGTGCCAGCAGCCGGGGACAGTCTTCCGAAAAACTGTTTTTT.

This clone was seen a few times. V usage is TRBV6-2 or TRBV6-3 and J usage is TRBJ2-1; TRBD2 is a possible D gene (5 bases). CDR3 size: 17 residues. CDR1 is MNHEY and CDR2 is SVGEGT in the germline V gene. Trimming pared 0 bases from V and 1 base from J, leaving 13 bases between. The CDR3 bases are TGTGCCAGCAGTTACTCCTTGATAAGGACTTCCTACAATGAGCAGTTCTTC. Its protein product is CASSYSLIRTSYNEQFF.

The rearrangement joins TRBV11-2 to TRBJ2-7; perhaps TRBD1 as D (6 bases). The CDR3 has 13 residues. Germline CDR1 is SGHAT and CDR2 is FQNNGV. The ends were cut back, 7 bases at V and 6 bases at J, with 16 bases in the middle. CDR3 loop: CASNPGTGREQYF. The CDR3 region has the DNA TGTGCCAGCAACCCAGGAACAGGGCGCGAGCAGTACTTC.

This chain uses TRBV10-3 with TRBJ1-3; 8 positions agree with TRBD1. From germline, CDR1 is ENHRY and CDR2 SYGVKD. Trimming took 4 bases from V and 4 from J; bases not matched to a gene: 18. This CDR3 has 19 residues. Here the CDR3 reads CAISGGVGRGRSLGNTIYF. CDR3 nucleotide sequence: TGTGCCATCAGTGGTGGAGTGGGCAGGGGGCGAAGCTTGGGAAACACCATATATTTT.

This clone showed up just once. The gene calls are TRBV9 and TRBJ2-1, with D perhaps TRBD2 (6 bases). CDR1 is SGDLS, CDR2 YYNGEE, per germline. Trimming shortened V by 0 bases and J by 5 bases, and 12 bases separated the two germline ends. The CDR3 runs 15 residues. In nucleotides, the CDR3 is TGTGCCAGCAGCGTAGAGGGAGGACGCCACAATGAGCAGTTCTTC. Amino acids: CASSVEGGRHNEQFF.

V usage is TRBV6-2 or TRBV6-3 and J usage is TRBJ1-1, with a possible D match to TRBD1 (6 bases). Germline V gene sequence: CDR1 MNHEY, CDR2 SVGEGT. V dropped 5 bases and J dropped 11 bases, with 18 bases sitting between them. The CDR3 length is 13 residues. For the CDR3, the DNA is TGTGCCAGCAGTCCCCTCCGAACAGGGTCGGCTTTCTTT. Translating it yields CASSPLRTGSAFF.

The V gene is TRBV6-5, the J gene TRBJ1-2; 8 bases align to TRBD1. The CDR3 has 14 amino acids. Trimming removed 0 bases from V and 6 bases from J; junction bases left unmatched: 3. Germline assignment: CDR1 MNHEY and CDR2 SVGAGI. CDR3 DNA sequence: TGTGCCAGCAGTTACTCCCTGACAGGGGATGGCTACACCTTC. Translation gives CASSYSLTGDGYTF.

This clone was detected a few times. CDR3 bases: TGTGCCAGCAGTGAAAGACAGATGAATCAGCCCCAGCATTTT. It yields the protein CASSERQMNQPQHF. The J gene is TRBJ1-5, the V gene TRBV2; a possible D gene is TRBD1 (5 bases). Germline loops: CDR1 SNHLY, CDR2 FYNNEI. This CDR3 is built from 14 residues. Trimming pared 2 bases from V and 4 bases from J, leaving 9 bases between.

The J gene is TRBJ1-4, the V gene TRBV19; D is possibly TRBD1 (6 bases). CDR3 length: 13 residues. V lost 7 bases, J lost 7 bases, and 13 bases lay in between. Germline V CDR1 and CDR2: LNHDA, SQIVND (reference sequence). In nucleotides, the CDR3 is TGTGCCAGTACCCCCCGGGGGCCTGAAAAACTGTTTTTT. It yields the protein CASTPRGPEKLFF. Looking up the rest from reference TRBV19 and TRBJ1-4 gives the full variable domain: DGGITQSPKYLFRKEGQNVTLSCEQNLNHDAMYWYRQDPGQGLRLIYYSQIVNDFQKGDIAEGYSVSREKKESFPLTVTSAQKNPTAFYLCASTPRGPEKLFFGSGTQLSVL.

This clone was recorded a few times. The chain combines TRBV19 with TRBJ2-1; no clear D gene. CDR1 and CDR2 (germline): LNHDA, SQIVND (reference sequence). The CDR3 extends over 16 amino acids. Trimming stripped 4 bases from V and 0 bases from J, with 13 bases between. This chain's CDR3 is CASSTRAPSSYNEQFF. CDR3 DNA: TGTGCCAGTAGTACCCGCGCGCCTAGCTCCTACAATGAGCAGTTCTTC.

The CDR3 loop reads CASSQDGQGYYEQYF. CDR3 nucleotides: TGCGCCAGCAGCCAGGACGGACAGGGGTACTACGAGCAGTACTTC. The chain couples TRBV4-3 to TRBJ2-7; TRBD1 matches at 9 bases. CDR1 and CDR2 from the germline V gene are LGHNA and YSLEER. The CDR3 loop spans 15 amino acids. The V gene end was trimmed by 3 bases and the J gene end by 3 bases; junction bases not matched to a gene: 6.

CDR3: CASSRGFYQETQYF. The CDR3 DNA is TGTGCCAGTAGCCGAGGGTTTTACCAAGAGACCCAGTACTTC. The rearrangement links TRBV19 to TRBJ2-5, with D possibly TRBD2 on 5 matching bases. The CDR3 length is 14 residues. V was trimmed by 6 bases and J by 0 bases, leaving 11 bases between them. The germline gives CDR1 LNHDA, CDR2 SQIVND (reference sequence).

In its sample, this clone was seen a few times. The chain employs TRBV7-2 and TRBJ1-1, with D perhaps TRBD1 (5 bases). V shed 6 bases and J shed 2 bases, with 13 bases lying between them. Germline V gene lookup returns CDR1 SGHTA and CDR2 FQGNSA. This CDR3 region has 14 residues. The CDR3 DNA sequence: TGTGCCAGCAGTTATTCAGGGCTAAACACTGAAGCTTTCTTT. Encoded protein: CASSYSGLNTEAFF.

This clone was observed a single time. The V gene is TRBV21-1, the J gene TRBJ2-5. TRBV21-1 is listed as a pseudogene. The CDR3 is made up of 15 amino acids. The CDR3 loop is CASSFTGTMGETQYF. CDR3 nucleotide sequence: TGTGCCAGCAGTTTCACCGGGACGATGGGGGAGACCCAGTACTTC.

This clone has just a few counts. The V gene is TRBV6-2 or TRBV6-3, the J gene TRBJ1-2; D unresolved. The CDR3 length is 12 residues. V shed 2 bases and J shed 3 bases, with 4 bases lying between them. Germline V gene lookup returns CDR1 MNHEY and CDR2 SVGEGT. CDR3 region: CASSYTDYGYTF. The CDR3 DNA is TGTGCCAGCAGTTACACGGACTATGGCTACACCTTC.

In its sample, this clone was seen once. The chain links TRBV7-2 to TRBJ2-4, with D possibly being TRBD1 (6 bases). The CDR3 is 17 amino acids. Germline values: CDR1 SGHTA, CDR2 FQGNSA. Trimming took 5 bases from V and 0 from J, leaving 17 bases between them. DNA for the CDR3: TGTGCCAGCAGCCCATCGGACAGAAGACTAGCCAAAAACATTCAGTACTTC. Its protein is CASSPSDRRLAKNIQYF.

This clone has a handful of counts. V usage is TRBV5-6 and J usage is TRBJ2-5; D unclear. Germline-derived CDR1 and CDR2 are SGHDT and YYEEEE. V was shortened by 0 bases and J by 1 base, with 4 bases between the two germline ends. The CDR3 totals 13 residues. CDR3 in amino acids: CASSLDTQETQYF. CDR3 sequence (DNA): TGTGCCAGCAGCTTGGACACCCAAGAGACCCAGTACTTC.

The V call is TRBV20-1, the J call TRBJ2-5; D is possibly TRBD1 (6 bases). Germline-derived CDR1 and CDR2 are DFQATT and SNEGSKA (reference sequence). The CDR3 has 11 residues. V was cut by 2 bases and J by 5 bases, with 6 bases left in between. The chain's CDR3 is CSARQGETQYF. CDR3 nucleotide sequence: TGCAGTGCTAGACAGGGGGAGACCCAGTACTTC.